One T cell receptor beta chain is described in this entry. Assay: immunoSEQ multiplex PCR; the TCRdb copy retains only in-frame clones and omits some. The table includes 100,000 to 150,000 clones, around 90% detected once. The data belong to a study of control samples from healthy donors and cancer patients. The CDR3 is 14 amino acids. The germline gives CDR1 SEHNR, CDR2 FQNEAQ (reference sequence). V lost 5 bases, J lost 0 bases, and 8 bases lay in between. The chain recombines TRBV7-9 with TRBJ1-3; tentative D call: TRBD1 (5 bases). This receptor was identified in a man in his late teens or twenties in good health. The sequenced sample was blood. This chain's CDR3 is CASSPDNSGNTIYF. Here the CDR3 DNA reads TGTGCCAGCAGCCCGGACAACTCTGGAAACACCATATATTTT.